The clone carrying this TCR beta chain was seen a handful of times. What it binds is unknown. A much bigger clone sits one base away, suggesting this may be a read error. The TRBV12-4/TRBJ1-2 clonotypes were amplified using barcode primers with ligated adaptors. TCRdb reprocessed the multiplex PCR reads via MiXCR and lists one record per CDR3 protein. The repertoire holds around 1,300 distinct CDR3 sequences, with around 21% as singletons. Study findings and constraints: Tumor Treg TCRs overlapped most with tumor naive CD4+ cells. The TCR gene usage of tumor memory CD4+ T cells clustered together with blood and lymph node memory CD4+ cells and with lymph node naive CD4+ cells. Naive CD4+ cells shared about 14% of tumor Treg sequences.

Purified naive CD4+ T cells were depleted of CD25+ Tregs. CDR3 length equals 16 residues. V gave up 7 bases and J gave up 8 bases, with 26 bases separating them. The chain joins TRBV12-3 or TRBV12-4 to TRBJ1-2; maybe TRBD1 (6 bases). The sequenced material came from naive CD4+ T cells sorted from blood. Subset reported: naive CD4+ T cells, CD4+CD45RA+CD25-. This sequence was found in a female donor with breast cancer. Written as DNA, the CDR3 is TGTGCCAGCATCCGTGGACAGACGTCAGTGGGTTGGGGCTACACCTTC. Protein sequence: CASIRGQTSVGWGYTF.